The next 17 T cell receptor beta chains were all read from a single sample in a study of blood T cells in healthy people across ages. Then a second PCR, running roughly 7 to 11 cycles, was carried out with a sample-barcoded 5' primer and a J-beta primer mix. TCRdb re-analysed the 5' RACE reads in MiXCR, keeping a single row per CDR3 protein. The repertoire holds under 1,100,000 distinct CDR3 sequences, with less than 25% as singletons. The same sample was also studied in work on T cells of mothers and their children.

Input material: blood. Source of these receptors: a girl aged 2 to 10 in good health.

This chain links TRBV9 with TRBJ2-7; TRBD1 matches 7 bases. Trimming at V came to 4 bases and at J to 1 base, leaving 8 bases not matched to a gene. Germline CDR1 SGDLS, CDR2 YYNGEE. The CDR3 totals 15 residues. The CDR3 coding sequence is TGTGCCAGCAGCACACAGGGGCAGGGTTCCTACGAGCAGTACTTC. It yields the protein CASSTQGQGSYEQYF.

The J gene is TRBJ2-6, the V gene TRBV27, with D uncertain. V was shortened by 2 bases and J by 2 bases, with 7 bases between the two germline ends. The CDR3 loop spans 15 amino acids. Germline V gives CDR1 MNHEY, CDR2 SMNVEV (reference sequence). Here the CDR3 DNA reads TGTGCCAGCAGTTTAACACAACCTGGGGCCAACGTCCTGACTTTC. It specifies CASSLTQPGANVLTF.

The chain employs TRBV7-9 and TRBJ2-5; D is possibly TRBD1 (5 bases). CDR1 and CDR2 (germline): SEHNR, FQNEAQ (reference sequence). This CDR3 contains 13 residues. The V end lost 3 bases, the J end lost 7 bases, and 12 bases lay between the germline ends. CDR3 sequence reads: CASSFPPTGTQYF. In DNA, the CDR3 is TGTGCCAGCAGCTTTCCCCCCACAGGGACCCAGTACTTC.

CDR3 DNA sequence: TGCAGCGCTCTGACCACCGGGGAGCTGTTTTTT. This encodes CSALTTGELFF. The V gene is TRBV29-1, the J gene TRBJ2-2; no clear D. V lost 7 bases to trimming and J lost 4 bases, with 7 bases between them. The length of the CDR3 is 11 residues. Germline loops: CDR1 SQVTM, CDR2 ANQGSEA.

This sequence joins TRBV4-1 and TRBJ2-5; 12 bases are a match to TRBD2. The CDR3 is made up of 16 amino acids. V lost 5 bases, J lost 5 bases, and 9 bases stayed unmatched. From germline, CDR1 is MGHRA and CDR2 YSYEKL. The CDR3 here is CASSFRLAGVGETQYF. The CDR3 region has the DNA TGCGCCAGCAGCTTTCGACTAGCGGGAGTCGGGGAGACCCAGTACTTC.

This clonotype appeared a few times. The chain carries TRBV4-1 and TRBJ2-1; D could derive from TRBD1 or TRBD2 (5 bases each). Trimming stripped 0 bases from V and 5 bases from J, with 8 bases between. The CDR3 loop spans 14 amino acids. Germline CDR1 and CDR2: MGHRA and YSYEKL. CDR3 coding DNA: TGCGCCAGCAGCCAAGAGGGGACCAACAATGAGCAGTTCTTC. It yields the protein CASSQEGTNNEQFF.

The rearrangement links TRBV20-1 to TRBJ1-1, with D possibly matching TRBD1 (5 bases). This CDR3 has 15 residues. Germline values: CDR1 DFQATT, CDR2 SNEGSKA (reference sequence). Trimming removed 8 bases at V and 1 base at J, with 20 bases between. CDR3 amino acids: CSSVSPPGPNTEAFF. CDR3 DNA: TGCAGTAGTGTCAGCCCCCCGGGGCCGAACACTGAAGCTTTCTTT.

This clonotype appeared a few times. J is TRBJ1-1 and V is TRBV6-5; D unclear. From germline, CDR1 is MNHEY and CDR2 SVGAGI. CDR3 length: 15 residues. The ends were cut back, 4 bases at V and 2 bases at J, with 14 bases in the middle. CDR3 bases: TGTGCCAGCAGTTCCCTCGACTGGGCTAACACTGAAGCTTTCTTT. Amino acid sequence: CASSSLDWANTEAFF.

This clonotype was seen a handful of times. The CDR3 sequence: CASSQEYFQETQYF. The CDR3 bases are TGTGCCAGCAGCCAAGAATATTTCCAAGAGACCCAGTACTTC. This chain joins TRBV3-1 and TRBJ2-5; the D is unclear. Germline-derived CDR1 and CDR2 are LGHDT and YNNKEL (reference sequence). V was trimmed by 0 bases and J by 1 base, leaving 6 bases between them. The CDR3 length is 14 residues.

This clonotype was seen only a few times. The rearrangement uses TRBV2 and TRBJ2-2; D call uncertain. Germline V lookup: CDR1 SNHLY, CDR2 FYNNEI. This CDR3 region has 16 residues. V was pared by 0 bases and J by 6 bases, with 14 bases between. CDR3 nucleotide sequence: TGTGCCAGCAGTGAAGCGCCAGCTGTGGTCCCCGGGGAGCTGTTTTTT. This codes for CASSEAPAVVPGELFF.

CDR3 region: CASSFRPGSNQPQHF. The CDR3 nucleotides read TGTGCCAGCAGCTTCCGCCCGGGCAGCAATCAGCCCCAGCATTTT. The chain couples TRBV7-2 to TRBJ1-5, with D unresolved. The germline V and J ends were trimmed by 3 bases and 1 base, with 10 bases remaining between them. Per the germline V gene, CDR1 is SGHTA and CDR2 is FQGNSA. This CDR3 has 15 residues.

This clonotype turned up a few times. The V call is TRBV13, the J call TRBJ2-7; tentatively, D is TRBD2 (6 bases). With 3 bases removed from V and 0 bases from J, the gap between germline ends came to 21 bases. The CDR3 has 18 amino acids. CDR1 is PRHDT, CDR2 FYEKMQ, per germline (reference sequence). CDR3 protein: CASSFGGQGGWSSYEQYF. The CDR3 bases are TGTGCCAGCAGCTTTGGTGGGCAGGGAGGTTGGAGCTCCTACGAGCAGTACTTC.

The chain combines TRBV7-9 with TRBJ2-1; tentative D call: TRBD1 (6 bases). The germline V gene encodes CDR1 SEHNR and CDR2 FQNEAQ (reference sequence). The CDR3 loop spans 12 amino acids. Trimming shortened V by 6 bases and J by 10 bases, and 13 bases separated the two germline ends. The CDR3 coding sequence is TGTGCCAGCAGTCAGGGACAAAGCGAGCAGTTCTTC. Translating it yields CASSQGQSEQFF.

The chain is built from TRBV29-1 and TRBJ2-4; D is undetermined. This CDR3 region has 13 residues. V lost 5 bases, J lost 5 bases, and 13 bases lay in between. CDR1 is SQVTM and CDR2 is ANQGSEA in the germline V gene. This chain's CDR3 is CSVRLVPQNIQYF. The CDR3 DNA reads TGCAGCGTTAGGCTAGTTCCTCAAAACATTCAGTACTTC. Full variable domain (remainder filled in from reference TRBV29-1 and TRBJ2-4): SAVISQKPSRDICQRGTSLTIQCQVDSQVTMMFWYRQQPGQSLTLIATANQGSEATYESGFVIDKFPISRPNLTFSTLTVSNMSPEDSSIYLCSVRLVPQNIQYFGAGTRLSVL.

Here the CDR3 reads CASSGTTNTGELFF. The CDR3 DNA follows: TGTGCCAGCAGTGGGACTACGAACACCGGGGAGCTGTTTTTT. The J gene is TRBJ2-2, the V gene TRBV6-2 or TRBV6-3; 7 nucleotides align to TRBD2. Germline CDR1 is MNHEY and CDR2 is SVGEGT. V gave up 5 bases and J gave up 0 bases; unmatched junction bases: 0. This CDR3 contains 14 residues.

V and J are TRBV21-1 and TRBJ2-7; the table's D call TRBD1 went unverified against the DNA. TRBV21-1 is a pseudogene segment. The CDR3 consists of 15 residues. The chain's CDR3 is CASSKDRDRAGEQYF. The CDR3 DNA is TGTGCCAGCAGCAAAGACCGGGACAGGGCCGGGGAGCAGTACTTC.

This clonotype came up a few times. This chain links TRBV7-9 with TRBJ2-5; the D gene is possibly TRBD2 (6 bases). The J call may be in error: the DNA end matches TRBJ2-7 better. This CDR3 spans 12 amino acids. Germline CDR1 SEHNR, CDR2 FQNEAQ (reference sequence). CDR3 loop: CATNLGGYEQYF. In DNA, the CDR3 is TGTGCCACCAACCTGGGGGGCTACGAGCAGTACTTC.